This T cell receptor beta chain was identified during a study of technical replicates of blood from several donors. This clone was seen only a few times. V lost 5 bases and J lost 4; bases outside the gene matches: 8. Germline V gives CDR1 SGHVS, CDR2 FNYEAQ. This CDR3 is 15 amino acids long. Sequenced by immunoSEQ multiplex PCR; TCRdb stores in-frame clones only, minus some. The profile shows tens of thousands of clones, about 90% of them singletons. The TCR originated in a human donor in good health. Some clones in this sample may be carry-over from other donors' samples. The chain is built from TRBV7-6 and TRBJ1-5, with TRBD1 matching 7 bases. Source material: T cells isolated from PBMCs. The CDR3 here is CASSPLDRANQPQHF. The CDR3 DNA reads as TGTGCCAGCAGCCCGCTCGACAGGGCGAATCAGCCCCAGCATTTT.